One TCR beta chain is described in this entry. In the source study's methods: Scientists estimated how many nucleated cells there were by amplifying reference gene primers. Clones were sequenced by immunoSEQ multiplex PCR, and TCRdb holds only the in-frame ones, with some missing. V, J and clone size are those of that table, while D and trimming were read from the DNA. This sample has roughly 250,000 clones; approximately 91% occur once, and the top ten carry 2.3%. Participants spanned ages roughly 18 to 90 years and resided in over 20 US areas. Clinical history as reported by participants underpinned cohort assignment. Germline loops: CDR1 SGHAT, CDR2 FQNNGV. The CDR3 extends over 15 amino acids. Trimming at V came to 3 bases and at J to 3 bases, leaving 6 bases not matched to a gene. These data come from a study of blood T cell repertoires in COVID-19. Study-wide context: Sources were T cells, B-cell-depleted T cells, or PBMCs; the material itself was cDNA or gDNA.

The V gene is TRBV11-2, the J gene TRBJ2-3; 7 nucleotides match TRBD2. The receptor comes from a woman between 40 and 55 years old with acute COVID-19. Sequenced material: PBMCs or T cells enriched from blood (not recorded which). The DNA for the CDR3 is TGTGCCAGCAGCTTCACCGGGGGGAAAACAGATACGCAGTATTTT. It specifies CASSFTGGKTDTQYF. The whole variable domain, remainder taken from reference TRBV11-2 and TRBJ2-3, is EAGVAQSPRYKIIEKRQSVAFWCNPISGHATLYWYQQILGQGPKLLIQFQNNGVVDDSQLPKDRFSAERLKGVDSTLKIQPAKLEDSAVYLCASSFTGGKTDTQYFGPGTRLTVL.